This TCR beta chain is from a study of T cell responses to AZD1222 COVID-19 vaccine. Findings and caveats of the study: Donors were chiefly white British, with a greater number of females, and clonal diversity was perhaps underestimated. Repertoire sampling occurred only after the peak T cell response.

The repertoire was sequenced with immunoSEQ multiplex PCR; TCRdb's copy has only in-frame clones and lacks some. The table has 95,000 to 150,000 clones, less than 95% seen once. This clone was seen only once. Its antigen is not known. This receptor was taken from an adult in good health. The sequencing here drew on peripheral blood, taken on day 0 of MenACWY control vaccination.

CDR3 bases: TGTGCCAGCAGTTTATCCGCGGCAGCTAACTATGGCTACACCTTC. Amino acids: CASSLSAAANYGYTF. The genes are TRBV27 and TRBJ1-2; D remains unclear. In germline, CDR1 is MNHEY, CDR2 SMNVEV (reference sequence). This CDR3 has 15 residues. The ends were cut back, 0 bases at V and 0 bases at J, with 8 bases in the middle.